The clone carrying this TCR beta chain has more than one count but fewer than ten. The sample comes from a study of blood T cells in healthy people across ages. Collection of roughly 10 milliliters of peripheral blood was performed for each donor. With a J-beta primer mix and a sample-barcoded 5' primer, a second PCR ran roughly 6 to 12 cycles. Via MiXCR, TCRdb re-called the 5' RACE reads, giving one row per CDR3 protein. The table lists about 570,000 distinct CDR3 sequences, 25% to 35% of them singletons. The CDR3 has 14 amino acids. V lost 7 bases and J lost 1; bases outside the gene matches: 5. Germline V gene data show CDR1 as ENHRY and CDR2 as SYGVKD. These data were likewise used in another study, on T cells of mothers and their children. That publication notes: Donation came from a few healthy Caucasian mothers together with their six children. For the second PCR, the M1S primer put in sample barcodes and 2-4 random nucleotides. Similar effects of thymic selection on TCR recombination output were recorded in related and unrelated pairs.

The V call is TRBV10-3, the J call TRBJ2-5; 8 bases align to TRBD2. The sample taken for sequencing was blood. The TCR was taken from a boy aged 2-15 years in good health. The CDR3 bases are TGTGCCATCAATGGCGGGGGGCCCCAAGAGACCCAGTACTTC. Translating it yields CAINGGGPQETQYF.